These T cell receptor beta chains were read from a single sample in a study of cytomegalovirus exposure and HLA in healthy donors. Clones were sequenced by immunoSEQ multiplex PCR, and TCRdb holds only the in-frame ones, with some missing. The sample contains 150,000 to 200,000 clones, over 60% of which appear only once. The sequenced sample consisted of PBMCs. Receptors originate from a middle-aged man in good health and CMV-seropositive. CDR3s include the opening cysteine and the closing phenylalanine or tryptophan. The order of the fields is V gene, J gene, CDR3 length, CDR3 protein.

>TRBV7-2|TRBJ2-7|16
CASSLWAAWGEYEQYF
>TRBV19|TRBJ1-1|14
CASSIPPENTEAFF
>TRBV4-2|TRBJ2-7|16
CASSHSPGQSFYEQYF
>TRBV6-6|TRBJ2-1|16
CASSSGTSGEGNEQFF
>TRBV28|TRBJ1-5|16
CASSFRTGGGNQPQHF
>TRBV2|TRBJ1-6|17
CASSEAGFTYRLSSLHF
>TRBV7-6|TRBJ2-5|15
CASSPRDRIRETQYF
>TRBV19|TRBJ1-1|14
CASSPGTGSAEAFF
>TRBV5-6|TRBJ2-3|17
CASSRSGTLTLTDTQYF
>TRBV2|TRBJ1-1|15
CASSEAKGGATEAFF
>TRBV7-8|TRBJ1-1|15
CASSLDDRVGTEAFF
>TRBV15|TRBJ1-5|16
CATSSVTGLGNQPQHF
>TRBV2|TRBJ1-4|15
CASSVTGATNEKLFF
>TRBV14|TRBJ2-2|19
CASTPTPRLNQLNTGELFF
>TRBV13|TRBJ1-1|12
CASSLGSREAFF
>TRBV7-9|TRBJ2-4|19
CASSLGRVAGDQGVNIQYF
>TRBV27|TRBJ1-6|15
CASSFNPDSYSPLHF
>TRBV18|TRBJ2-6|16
CASSNRELSGANVLTF
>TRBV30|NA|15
CAWSLGQGESYEQYF
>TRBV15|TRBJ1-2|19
CATSRVSTGTGGPNYGYTF
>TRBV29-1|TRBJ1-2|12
CSVGQERHGYTF
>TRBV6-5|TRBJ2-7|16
CASSYLLADSTYEQYF
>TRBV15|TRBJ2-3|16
CATSRGTGGKADTQYF
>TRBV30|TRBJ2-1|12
CAWSRDSNEQFF
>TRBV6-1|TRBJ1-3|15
CASSAAGGRSDTIYF
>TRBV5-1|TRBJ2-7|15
CASSLQGTGFYEQYF